Listed here are 19 T cell receptor beta chains from one sample, sequenced in a study of blood T cell repertoires in COVID-19 (TCRdb year 2020). The method behind the library was the immunoSEQ multiplex PCR assay. The source is immuneACCESS, and TCRdb retained only in-frame sequences with V and J called. Part of the clones is not carried over; for the studies checked, unresolved V genes explain less than half of this, and the remainder is unexplained. The sample yields roughly 120,000 clones; 75% to 90% were counted once. The top ten hold 2% to 2.5% of the sample. Specimen: peripheral blood. Every receptor here comes from a man aged 25 to 40 with acute or convalescent COVID-19.

The chain uses TRBV7-8 and TRBJ2-7; 16 bases agree with TRBD2. V dropped 8 bases and J dropped 7; count of bases not matched to a gene: 11. Germline CDR1 is SGHVS and CDR2 is FQNEAQ. The length of the CDR3 is 16 residues. The CDR3 is CASGLGTSGRAEEQYV. The CDR3 DNA reads as TGTGCCAGCGGCCTAGGGACTAGCGGGAGGGCCGAGGAGCAGTACGTC.

This clone was counted a few times. This rearrangement joins TRBV4-1 to TRBJ1-2; D is unresolved. The ends were cut back, 0 bases at V and 5 bases at J, with 10 bases in the middle. CDR1 is MGHRA and CDR2 is YSYEKL in the germline V gene. The CDR3 has 14 residues. Here the CDR3 DNA reads TGCGCCAGCAGCCAAGAGGGCAGTTCATATGGCTACACCTTC. It is translated as CASSQEGSSYGYTF.

The chain employs TRBV5-4 and TRBJ2-1, with a weak D call TRBD2 (5 bases). CDR1 SGHNT and CDR2 YYREEE come from the germline V gene (reference sequence). V lost 4 bases to trimming and J lost 6 bases, with 17 bases between them. The CDR3 is 15 residues long. As DNA, the CDR3 is TGTGCCAGCAGCCGTACGGAGGACCGGGCCAATGAGCAGTTCTTC. Its translation: CASSRTEDRANEQFF.

The chain couples TRBV29-1 to TRBJ1-2; 9 bases are shared with TRBD1. This CDR3 has 17 residues. In germline, CDR1 is SQVTM, CDR2 ANQGSEA. Trimming cost V 7 bases and J 1 base; bases outside gene matches: 16. CDR3 protein: CSALKGTGIAVNYGYTF. The CDR3, as DNA: TGCAGCGCCCTAAAGGGGACAGGGATAGCGGTTAACTATGGCTACACCTTC.

V and J are TRBV6-1 and TRBJ2-7; 10 positions match TRBD2. The CDR3 covers 17 residues. CDR1 is MNHNS, CDR2 SASEGT, per germline. With V trimmed by 1 base and J by 1 base, 7 bases remained unmatched. Here the CDR3 DNA reads TGTGCCAGCAGTGAAGAGTGGGTAGCGGGAGGATCCTACGAGCAGTACGTC. The encoded protein is CASSEEWVAGGSYEQYV.

This rearrangement joins TRBV4-3 to TRBJ1-5; 9 nucleotides match TRBD1. Germline CDR1 is LGHNA and CDR2 is YSLEER. The ends lost 1 base at V and 4 bases at J; junction bases unmatched: 2. The CDR3 is 15 amino acids. The CDR3 DNA reads TGCGCCAGCAGCCAAGGACAGGGGGAGAATCAGCCCCAGCATTTT. Translating it yields CASSQGQGENQPQHF.

V gene TRBV3-1 (or the pseudogene TRBV3-2) combines with J gene TRBJ1-2; D gene uncertain. Germline V gene sequence: CDR1 LGHDT, CDR2 YNNKEL (reference sequence). There are 13 residues in the CDR3. V shed 6 bases and J shed 3 bases, with 11 bases lying between them. The chain's CDR3 is CASSTDYYYGYTF. The CDR3 nucleotides read TGTGCCAGCAGTACAGACTACTACTATGGCTACACCTTC.

The gene calls are TRBV10-2 and TRBJ2-7; D might be TRBD2 (5 bases). This CDR3 is built from 15 residues. The V gene's germline CDR1 is WSHSY and CDR2 SAAADI. V was pared by 8 bases and J by 4 bases, with 21 bases between. The CDR3 DNA sequence: TGCGCCAGCTTTGACCCAACCCCGGGAAGTTACGAGCAGTACGTC. This gives the protein CASFDPTPGSYEQYV.

This sequence joins TRBV7-8 and TRBJ1-1, with 8 bases lining up with TRBD1. The CDR3 has 18 amino acids. J was trimmed by 0 bases and V by 5 bases; bases with no gene match: 14. Germline CDR1 reads SGHVS; CDR2 reads FQNEAQ. The CDR3: CASSHPITGGTMNTEAFF. In DNA form, the CDR3 reads TGTGCCAGCAGCCATCCAATAACAGGGGGAACAATGAACACTGAAGCTTTCTTT. Supplemented by reference TRBV7-8 and TRBJ1-1, the full variable domain reads GAGVSQSPRYKVAKRGQDVALRCDPISGHVSLFWYQQALGQGPEFLTYFQNEAQLDKSGLPSDRFFAERPEGSVSTLKIQRTQQEDSAVYLCASSHPITGGTMNTEAFFGQGTRLTVV.

The chain is built from TRBV5-1 and TRBJ1-5; D might be TRBD1 (5 bases). Germline V gene data show CDR1 as SGHRS and CDR2 as YFSETQ. The ends were cut back, 0 bases at V and 1 base at J, with 8 bases in the middle. CDR3 length: 15 residues. CDR3 residues: CASSLAPGSNQPQHF. CDR3 nucleotide sequence: TGCGCCAGCAGCTTGGCCCCAGGGAGCAATCAGCCCCAGCATTTT.

To note about this clone: A junction end diverges from the germline sequence, so it may reflect a read error. This sequence joins TRBV7-8 and TRBJ2-7; 15 positions match TRBD2. Looked up from germline, CDR1 is SGHVS and CDR2 is FQNEAQ. The CDR3 runs 15 residues. This chain's CDR3 is CASTLGTSGGLEQYF. The CDR3 DNA reads as TGTGCCAGCACCTTAGGGACTAGCGGGGGGTTAGAGCAGTACTTC.

The chain links TRBV3-1 (or the pseudogene TRBV3-2) to TRBJ2-5, with 8 bases matching TRBD2. The CDR3 covers 15 residues. Germline values: CDR1 LGHDT, CDR2 YNNKEL (reference sequence). J gave up 1 base and V 4 bases, and 5 bases lay outside the gene matches. Here the CDR3 reads CASSPGGSLQETQYF. The CDR3 DNA sequence: TGTGCCAGCAGCCCGGGGGGGAGTCTCCAAGAGACCCAGTACTTC.

The chain has TRBV5-4 and TRBJ2-7, with 10 nucleotides matching TRBD2. V was pared by 1 base and J by 3 bases, with 10 bases of the junction left unmatched. Germline CDR1 SGHNT, CDR2 YYREEE (reference sequence). This CDR3 is built from 17 residues. The CDR3 nucleotides read TGTGCCAGCAGCTTGTCCCCAGGACTAGCGGACGGCTACGAGCAGTACTTC. Its translation: CASSLSPGLADGYEQYF.

This clone came up once. The chain couples TRBV7-9 to TRBJ2-1; D unresolved. The ends were cut back, 6 bases at V and 6 bases at J, with 12 bases in the middle. This CDR3 is 13 amino acids long. Germline V gene lookup returns CDR1 SEHNR and CDR2 FQNEAQ (reference sequence). Here the CDR3 reads CASRLMSVNEQFF. Here the CDR3 DNA reads TGTGCCAGCAGACTTATGAGTGTCAATGAGCAGTTCTTC.

This clone was picked up a small number of times. The chain employs TRBV10-3 and TRBJ1-2; 9 nucleotides align to TRBD1. CDR3 length: 15 residues. J lost 7 bases, V lost 2 bases, and 8 bases had no gene match. Germline V CDR1 and CDR2: ENHRY, SYGVKD. In DNA, the CDR3 is TGTGCCATCAGTGAGGGGCTGGGACAGGGTCGTGGCTACACCTTC. Encoded protein: CAISEGLGQGRGYTF.

This clone has just one count. The J gene is TRBJ2-2, the V gene TRBV5-4; D remains unclear. The germline gives CDR1 SGHNT, CDR2 YYREEE (reference sequence). The CDR3 is 15 amino acids. V lost 0 bases and J lost 0, with 6 bases in between. CDR3 protein: CASSLGLANTGELFF. CDR3 DNA sequence: TGTGCCAGCAGCTTGGGCCTAGCGAACACCGGGGAGCTGTTTTTT.

This clone has just one count. J is TRBJ1-4 and V is TRBV6-5; D uncertain. The CDR3 is 15 amino acids. The V end was cut by 4 bases, the J end by 0 bases, with 9 bases between. CDR1 MNHEY and CDR2 SVGAGI come from the germline V gene. The CDR3 sequence: CASSSRRTTNEKLFF. Here the CDR3 DNA reads TGTGCCAGCAGTTCACGCAGAACAACTAATGAAAAACTGTTTTTT.

The chain has TRBV19 and TRBJ2-5, with a weak D call TRBD2 (5 bases). The V gene's germline CDR1 is LNHDA and CDR2 SQIVND (reference sequence). The CDR3 contains 17 residues. The V gene lost 3 bases and the J gene lost 0 bases, with 17 bases spanning the gap. The CDR3 DNA follows: TGTGCCAGTAGTATTTATTCGGGAAACGGCTACCAAGAGACCCAGTACTTC. Residues: CASSIYSGNGYQETQYF.

The gene calls are TRBV2 and TRBJ1-5, with D hard to call. The CDR3 has 15 residues. The germline gives CDR1 SNHLY, CDR2 FYNNEI. Trimming took 2 bases from V and 1 from J, leaving 9 bases between them. The CDR3 coding sequence is TGTGCCAGCAGTGAACTGAGGGCCAGCAATCAGCCCCAGCATTTT. This gives the protein CASSELRASNQPQHF.